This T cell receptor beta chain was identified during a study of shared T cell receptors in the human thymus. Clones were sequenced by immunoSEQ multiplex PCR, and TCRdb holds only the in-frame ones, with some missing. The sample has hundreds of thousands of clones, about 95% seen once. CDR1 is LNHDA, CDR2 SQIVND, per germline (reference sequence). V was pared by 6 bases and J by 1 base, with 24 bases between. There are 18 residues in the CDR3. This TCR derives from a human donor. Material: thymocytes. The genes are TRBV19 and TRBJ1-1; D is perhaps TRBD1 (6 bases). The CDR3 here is CASRRGHINSAWNTEAFF. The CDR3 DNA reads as TGTGCCAGTAGGAGGGGACACATTAATTCGGCCTGGAACACTGAAGCTTTCTTT.